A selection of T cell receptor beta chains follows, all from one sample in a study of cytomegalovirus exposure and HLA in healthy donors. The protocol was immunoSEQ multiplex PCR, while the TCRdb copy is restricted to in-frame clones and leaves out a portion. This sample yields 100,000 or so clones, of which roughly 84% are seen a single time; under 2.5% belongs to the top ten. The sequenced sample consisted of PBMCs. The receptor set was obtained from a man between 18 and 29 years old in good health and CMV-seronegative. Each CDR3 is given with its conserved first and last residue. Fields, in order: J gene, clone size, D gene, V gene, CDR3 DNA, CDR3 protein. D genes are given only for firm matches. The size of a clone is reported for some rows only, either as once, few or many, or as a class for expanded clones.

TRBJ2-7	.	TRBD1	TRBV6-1	TGTGCCAGCACTACCAGCCGGGACAGGAACTACGAGCAGTACTTC	CASTTSRDRNYEQYF
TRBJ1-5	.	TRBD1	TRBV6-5	TGTGCCAGCAGTCACCGGGACAGGGCCAATCAGCCCCAGCATTTT	CASSHRDRANQPQHF
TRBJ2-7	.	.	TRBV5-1	TGCGCCAGCAGCTTGGGACTAGGAGCCTACGAGCAGTACTTC	CASSLGLGAYEQYF
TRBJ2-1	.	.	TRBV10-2	TGCGCCAGGACTAACAATGAGCAGTTCTTC	CARTNNEQFF
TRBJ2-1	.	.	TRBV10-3	TGTGCCATAAGGGCAGGGATGAACAATGAGCAGTTCTTC	CAIRAGMNNEQFF
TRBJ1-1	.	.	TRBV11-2	TGTGCCAGCAGCTTCGCATTAGGACTGACTGAAGCTTTCTTT	CASSFALGLTEAFF
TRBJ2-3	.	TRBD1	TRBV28	TGTGCCAGCAGGAAGGGGGGACAGGCAGATACGCAGTATTTT	CASRKGGQADTQYF
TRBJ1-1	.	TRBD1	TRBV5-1	TGCGCCAGCAGCTTTGGGACAGGGGGCCGATCTGAAGCTTTCTTT	CASSFGTGGRSEAFF
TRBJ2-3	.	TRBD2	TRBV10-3	TGTGCCATCAGTTGGACTAGCGGGAGCAACACAGATACGCAGTATTTT	CAISWTSGSNTDTQYF
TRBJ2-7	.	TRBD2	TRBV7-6	TGTGCCAGCAGCCCGGGAGCGGGAGCCTACGAGCAGTACTTC	CASSPGAGAYEQYF
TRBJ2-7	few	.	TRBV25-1	TGTGCCAGCAGTGTAACAGGGACCTACGAGCAGTACTTC	CASSVTGTYEQYF
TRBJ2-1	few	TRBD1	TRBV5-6	TGTGCCAGCAGAGACGCAGACAGGGGATCCTACAATGAGCAGTTCTTC	CASRDADRGSYNEQFF
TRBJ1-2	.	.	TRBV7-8	TGTGCCAGCAGCTTAGCGTCTCAGGCCGACTACACCTTC	CASSLASQADYTF
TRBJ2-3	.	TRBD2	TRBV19	TGTGCCAGTAGTATGGGACTAGCGGGATCAGATACGCAGTATTTT	CASSMGLAGSDTQYF
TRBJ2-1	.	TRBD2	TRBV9	TGTGCCAGCAGCAAGTCTAGCGGAGTCAACAATGAGCAGTTCTTC	CASSKSSGVNNEQFF
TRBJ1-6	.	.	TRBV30	TGTGCCTGGGGAGGGGGAGGGAGTTCACCCCTCCACTTT	CAWGGGGSSPLHF
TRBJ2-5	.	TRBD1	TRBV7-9	TGTGCCAGCAGAAGTAGACAGGGGGCTTGGGAGACCCAGTACTTC	CASRSRQGAWETQYF
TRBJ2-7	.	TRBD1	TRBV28	TGTGCCAGCAGTTTCCGGGACAGGGGGACCGAGCAGTACTTC	CASSFRDRGTEQYF
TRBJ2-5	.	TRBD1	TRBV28	TGTGCCAGCAGTCCTACAGGGGGCGCGGAGACCCAGTACTTC	CASSPTGGAETQYF
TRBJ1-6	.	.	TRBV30	TGTGCCTGGAGTCCAGCTACAGATTCACCCCTCCACTTT	CAWSPATDSPLHF
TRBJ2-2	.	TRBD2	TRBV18	TGTGCCAGCTCACCGACTAGCGGCTCGAACACCGGGGAGCTGTTTTTT	CASSPTSGSNTGELFF
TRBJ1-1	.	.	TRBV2	TGTGCCAGCAGCACCTGGGGCCCTGAAGCTTTCTTT	CASSTWGPEAFF
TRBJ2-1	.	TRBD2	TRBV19	TGTGCCAGTAGGGGACTAGCGGGAGGGGGTGAGCAGTTCTTC	CASRGLAGGGEQFF
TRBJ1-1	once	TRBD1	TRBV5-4	TGTGCCAGCAGCTTGGCCCAGGGGGGAGCTGAAGCTTTCTTT	CASSLAQGGAEAFF
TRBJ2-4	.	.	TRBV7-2	TGTGCCAGCAGCTTCGCGGGAGCCAAAAACATTCAGTACTTC	CASSFAGAKNIQYF
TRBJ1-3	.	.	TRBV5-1	TGCGCCAGCACCACGACCACAGGGTACGCTGGAAACACCATATATTTT	CASTTTTGYAGNTIYF
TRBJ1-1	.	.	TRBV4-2	TGTGCCAGCAGCCAAGATATCGGGGGGCAAGGGGAGAACACTGAAGCTTTCTTT	CASSQDIGGQGENTEAFF
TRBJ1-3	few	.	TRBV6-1	TGTGCCAGCAGTGAAGGACTGTACTCTGGAAACACCATATATTTT	CASSEGLYSGNTIYF
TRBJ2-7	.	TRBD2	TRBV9	TGTGCCAGCAGCGGCGGGACTAGCGGACCCTACGAGCAGTACTTC	CASSGGTSGPYEQYF